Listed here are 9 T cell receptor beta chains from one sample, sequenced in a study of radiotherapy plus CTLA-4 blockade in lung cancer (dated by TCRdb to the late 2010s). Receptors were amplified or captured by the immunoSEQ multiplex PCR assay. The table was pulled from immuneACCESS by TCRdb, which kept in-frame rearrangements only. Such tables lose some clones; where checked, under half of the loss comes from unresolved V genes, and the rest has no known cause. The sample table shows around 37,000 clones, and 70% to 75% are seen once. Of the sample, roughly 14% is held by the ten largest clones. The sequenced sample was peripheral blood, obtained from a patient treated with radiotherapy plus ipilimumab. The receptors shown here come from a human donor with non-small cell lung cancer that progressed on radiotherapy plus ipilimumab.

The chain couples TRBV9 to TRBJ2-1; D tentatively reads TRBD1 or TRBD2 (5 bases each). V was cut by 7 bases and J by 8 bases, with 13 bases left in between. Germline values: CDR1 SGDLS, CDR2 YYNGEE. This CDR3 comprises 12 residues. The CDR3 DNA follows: TGTGCCAGCGGGGACCGGGGAGATGAGCAGTTCTTC. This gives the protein CASGDRGDEQFF.

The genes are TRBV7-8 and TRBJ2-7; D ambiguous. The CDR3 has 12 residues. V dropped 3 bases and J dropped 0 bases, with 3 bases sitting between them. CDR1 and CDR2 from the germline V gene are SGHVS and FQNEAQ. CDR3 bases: TGTGCCAGCAGCTTCCGCTCCTACGAGCAGTACTTC. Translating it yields CASSFRSYEQYF.

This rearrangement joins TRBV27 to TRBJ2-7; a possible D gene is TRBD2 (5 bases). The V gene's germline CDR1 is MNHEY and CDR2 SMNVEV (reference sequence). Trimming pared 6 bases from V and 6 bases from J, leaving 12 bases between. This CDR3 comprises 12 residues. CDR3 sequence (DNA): TGTGCCAGCAGCGGAGGCACAGCCGAGCAGTACTTC. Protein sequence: CASSGGTAEQYF.

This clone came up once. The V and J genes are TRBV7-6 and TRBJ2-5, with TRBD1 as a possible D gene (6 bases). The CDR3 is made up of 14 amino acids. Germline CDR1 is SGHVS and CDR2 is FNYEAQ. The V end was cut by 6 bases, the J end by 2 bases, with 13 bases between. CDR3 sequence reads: CASSRYQGQETQYF. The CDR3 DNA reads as TGTGCCAGCAGTCGTTATCAGGGGCAAGAGACCCAGTACTTC.

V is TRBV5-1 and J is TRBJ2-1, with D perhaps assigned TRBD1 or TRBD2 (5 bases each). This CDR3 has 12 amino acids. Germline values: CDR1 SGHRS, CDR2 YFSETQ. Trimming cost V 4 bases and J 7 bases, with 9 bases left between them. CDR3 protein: CASSPGANEQFF. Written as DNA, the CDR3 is TGCGCCAGCAGCCCCGGGGCAAATGAGCAGTTCTTC.

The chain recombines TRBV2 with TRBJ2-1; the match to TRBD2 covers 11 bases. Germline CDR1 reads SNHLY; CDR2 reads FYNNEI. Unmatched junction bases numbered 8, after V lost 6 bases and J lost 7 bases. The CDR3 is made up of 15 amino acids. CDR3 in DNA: TGTGCCAGCAGCCTACTAGCGGGAGAGATTAATGAGCAGTTCTTC. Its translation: CASSLLAGEINEQFF.

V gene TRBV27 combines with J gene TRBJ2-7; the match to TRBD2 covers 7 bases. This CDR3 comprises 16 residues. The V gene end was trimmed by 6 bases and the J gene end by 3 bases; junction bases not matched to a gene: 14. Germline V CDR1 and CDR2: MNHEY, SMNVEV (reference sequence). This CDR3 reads CASRYRGGSPYYEQYF. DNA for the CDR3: TGTGCCAGCAGGTATAGGGGAGGGAGTCCTTACTACGAGCAGTACTTC.

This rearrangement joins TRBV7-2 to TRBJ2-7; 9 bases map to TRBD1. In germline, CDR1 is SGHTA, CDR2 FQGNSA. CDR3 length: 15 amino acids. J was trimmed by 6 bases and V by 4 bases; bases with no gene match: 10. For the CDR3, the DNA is TGTGCCAGCAGCTCGGCCGGGACAGGGTATTTCGAGCAGTACTTC. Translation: CASSSAGTGYFEQYF. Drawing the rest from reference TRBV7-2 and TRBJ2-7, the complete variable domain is GAGVSQSPSNKVTEKGKDVELRCDPISGHTALYWYRQSLGQGLEFLIYFQGNSAPDKSGLPSDRFSAERTGGSVSTLTIQRTQQEDSAVYLCASSSAGTGYFEQYFGPGTRLTVT.

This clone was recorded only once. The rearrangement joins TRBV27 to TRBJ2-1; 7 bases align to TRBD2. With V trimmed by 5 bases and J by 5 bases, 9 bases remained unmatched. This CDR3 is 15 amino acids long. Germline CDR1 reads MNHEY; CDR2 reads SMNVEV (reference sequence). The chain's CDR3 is CASSQGRTRHNEQFF. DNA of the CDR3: TGTGCCAGCAGTCAGGGACGGACTAGACACAATGAGCAGTTCTTC.